Listed here are 28 T cell receptor beta chains from one sample, sequenced in a study of T-cell reconstitution after alpha-beta-depleted transplantation in children. TCRbeta library construction was performed incorporating unique molecular identifiers. Each CDR3 protein gets one entry after TCRdb re-called the PCR reads with MiXCR. The sample consists of fewer than 120,000 distinct CDR3 sequences, under 13% of them appearing once. The source was PBMCs from the stem cell graft donor, collected from the stem cell graft. The receptor set was obtained from a human donor who donated a stem cell graft to a child with acute lymphoblastic leukemia.

This clonotype has ten or more counts. This chain links TRBV7-2 with TRBJ2-7; the D gene could be TRBD1 or TRBD2 (6 bases each). CDR1 is SGHTA and CDR2 is FQGNSA in the germline V gene. This CDR3 has 17 amino acids. Trimming left V 1 base short and J 0 bases short, with 16 bases between. The chain's CDR3 is CASSLGGARGSSYEQYF. Here the CDR3 DNA reads TGTGCCAGCAGCTTAGGGGGGGCGCGGGGCAGCTCCTACGAGCAGTACTTC.

This clonotype was seen only a few times. The rearrangement uses TRBV12-5 and TRBJ1-6; possibly TRBD1 for D (5 bases). Trimming took off 4 bases at V and 7 bases at J, with 17 bases between the two ends. Germline CDR1 is LGHNT and CDR2 is FRNRAP. CDR3 length: 16 residues. CDR3 nucleotide sequence: TGTGCTAGTGGTTCGTCCACAGGTTTTTGGAATTCACCCCTCCACTTT. Translation gives CASGSSTGFWNSPLHF.

This clonotype appeared many times. The chain is built from TRBV6-1 and TRBJ2-2; the match to TRBD1 covers 9 bases. Germline-derived CDR1 and CDR2 are MNHNS and SASEGT. Germline trimming cut 2 bases from V and 6 bases from J; bases unmatched to any gene: 7. The CDR3 is made up of 16 amino acids. CDR3 loop: CASSERVTGGPGELFF. As DNA, the CDR3 is TGTGCCAGCAGTGAAAGAGTGACAGGGGGTCCCGGGGAGCTGTTTTTT.

This clonotype was counted ten times or more. V usage is TRBV6-5 and J usage is TRBJ1-2; TRBD1 might be the D (6 bases). Trimming took off 4 bases at V and 4 bases at J, with 13 bases between the two ends. Germline CDR1 reads MNHEY; CDR2 reads SVGAGI. This CDR3 has 14 amino acids. The CDR3, as DNA: TGTGCCAGCAGTTTAAACGGACAGAGCTATGGCTACACCTTC. Amino acids: CASSLNGQSYGYTF.

This clonotype came up many times. For the CDR3, the DNA is TGCGCCAGCAGGTTCTTGCGGGAGAACACCGGGGAGCTGTTTTTT. Translated: CASRFLRENTGELFF. The rearrangement uses TRBV5-1 and TRBJ2-2; tentatively, D is TRBD2 (6 bases). The CDR3 contains 15 residues. The germline V gene has CDR1 SGHRS and CDR2 YFSETQ. Between the trimmed V and J ends, which lost 5 bases and 1 base, there was a span of 12 bases. Using reference TRBV5-1 and TRBJ2-2 for the parts outside the CDR3, the full variable domain is KAGVTQTPRYLIKTRGQQVTLSCSPISGHRSVSWYQQTPGQGLQFLFEYFSETQRNKGNFPGRFSGRQFSNSRSEMNVSTLELGDSALYLCASRFLRENTGELFFGEGSRLTVL.

This clonotype has ten or more counts. The CDR3 spells CASRWDRALKGSNQPQHF. The CDR3 coding sequence is TGTGCCAGCAGATGGGACAGGGCCCTAAAGGGGAGCAATCAGCCCCAGCATTTT. V is TRBV12-3 or TRBV12-4 and J is TRBJ1-5; 9 positions agree with TRBD1. V was clipped by 6 bases and J by 1 base; unmatched bases: 13. This CDR3 region has 18 residues.

This clonotype was seen ten or more times. The chain recombines TRBV5-1 with TRBJ2-7; D not certain. The CDR3 is 14 residues long. The V end lost 2 bases, the J end lost 7 bases, and 16 bases lay between the germline ends. Germline V gene data show CDR1 as SGHRS and CDR2 as YFSETQ. The CDR3 loop reads CASSFANRNGEQYF. The CDR3 bases are TGCGCCAGCAGCTTCGCTAATAGGAATGGGGAGCAGTACTTC.

This clonotype was picked up many times. V and J are TRBV12-3 or TRBV12-4 and TRBJ1-2; 8 bases agree with TRBD1. The J segment lost 6 bases and the V segment lost 5 bases, leaving 8 bases of the junction unmatched. The CDR3 is made up of 14 amino acids. In DNA form, the CDR3 reads TGTGCCAGCAGTGGCAGGGGGCGCAATGATGGCTACACCTTC. Translation gives CASSGRGRNDGYTF.

At least ten counts were recorded for this clonotype. The chain couples TRBV6-2 or TRBV6-3 to TRBJ2-2, with 9 bases lining up with TRBD2. Trimming cost V 10 bases and J 0 bases; bases outside gene matches: 6. Germline V gene lookup returns CDR1 MNHEY and CDR2 SVGEGT. This CDR3 has 15 amino acids. The CDR3: CATTPSGANTGELFF. CDR3 DNA: TGTGCCACTACGCCTAGCGGGGCGAACACCGGGGAGCTGTTTTTT.

This clonotype was found many times. The chain recombines TRBV19 with TRBJ1-1; D gene unclear. There are 13 residues in the CDR3. Germline lookup yields CDR1 LNHDA and CDR2 SQIVND (reference sequence). V lost 5 bases to trimming and J lost 1 base, with 8 bases between them. As DNA, the CDR3 is TGTGCCAGTAGTGGTTCGGAGAACACTGAAGCTTTCTTT. Its translation is CASSGSENTEAFF.

In this sample, this clonotype turned up a few times. The chain employs TRBV10-3 and TRBJ1-1; D is perhaps TRBD1 (6 bases). Per the germline V gene, CDR1 is ENHRY and CDR2 is SYGVKD. This CDR3 contains 11 residues. This CDR3 reads CATGLNTEAFF. As DNA, the CDR3 is TGTGCTACAGGGCTGAACACTGAAGCTTTCTTT.

Many counts were recorded for this clonotype. CDR3 bases: TGCAGTGCTAGACGACCCGGGACAGCGGGCCAGCCCCAGCATTTT. Residues: CSARRPGTAGQPQHF. V usage is TRBV20-1 and J usage is TRBJ1-5; 7 nucleotides match TRBD1. The CDR3 runs to 15 residues. CDR1 and CDR2 (germline): DFQATT, SNEGSKA (reference sequence). With V trimmed by 2 bases and J by 7 bases, 11 bases remained unmatched.

The V and J genes are TRBV5-4 and TRBJ2-5; 8 positions match TRBD1. This CDR3 spans 15 amino acids. From germline, CDR1 is SGHNT and CDR2 YYREEE (reference sequence). The V segment lost 1 base and the J segment 2 bases; nucleotides outside the gene matches: 4. CDR3 in amino acids: CASSLLGQGQETQYF. The CDR3 DNA reads TGTGCCAGCAGCTTGCTAGGACAGGGACAAGAGACCCAGTACTTC.

Regarding this clonotype: A much larger clone differs from this one at a single base, so this may be a read error. V is TRBV3-1 and J is TRBJ2-6; no clear D gene. In germline, CDR1 is LGHDT, CDR2 YNNKEL (reference sequence). This CDR3 region has 17 residues. The CDR3 protein is CASTQDAHGVGANVLTF. The CDR3 DNA sequence: TGTGCCAGCACCCAAGATGCCCATGGAGTTGGGGCCAACGTCCTGACTTTC.

Remarks on this clonotype: Given a much more abundant clone one base away, this may be a read error. The chain carries TRBV27 and TRBJ1-6; no definite D call. This CDR3 spans 14 amino acids. Germline V gene sequence: CDR1 MNHEY, CDR2 SMNVEV (reference sequence). With 2 bases removed from V and 8 bases from J, the gap between germline ends came to 10 bases. CDR3 sequence (DNA): TGTGCCAGCAGTTTAGAACATGGTGATTCACCCCTCCACTTT. This encodes CASSLEHGDSPLHF.

A single count supports this clonotype. This may come from a read error, since a much larger clone is one base off. V and J are TRBV6-1 and TRBJ2-2; TRBD2 agrees at 10 bases. The CDR3 runs to 16 residues. Per the germline V gene, CDR1 is MNHNS and CDR2 is SASEGT. The CDR3 loop reads CATSHLASGGTGELFF. For the CDR3, the DNA is TGTGCCACCAGTCATTTGGCTAGCGGGGGCACCGGGGAGCTGTTTTTT.

The chain combines TRBV10-2 with TRBJ1-2, with 10 bases matching TRBD1. From germline, CDR1 is WSHSY and CDR2 SAAADI. The CDR3 extends over 15 amino acids. Losses at the gene ends were 2 bases for V and 6 bases for J; bases not matched to a gene: 6. Here the CDR3 DNA reads TGCGCCAGCAGTGAGCCGGGACAGGGGTCACATGGCTACACCTTC. Translation: CASSEPGQGSHGYTF.

The rearrangement joins TRBV28 to TRBJ2-7, with D possibly being TRBD1 (6 bases). This CDR3 has 12 residues. Between the trimmed V and J ends, which lost 4 bases and 6 bases, there was a span of 10 bases. Looked up from germline, CDR1 is MDHEN and CDR2 is SYDVKM. The CDR3 here is CASSWSGAEQYF. DNA of the CDR3: TGTGCCAGCAGTTGGTCAGGGGCCGAGCAGTACTTC.

This clonotype was seen repeatedly, ten times or more. The rearrangement uses TRBV6-1 and TRBJ1-4; a possible D gene is TRBD1 (5 bases). The CDR3 contains 15 residues. V lost 7 bases, J lost 5 bases, and 17 bases lay in between. Per germline, CDR1 MNHNS and CDR2 SASEGT. The CDR3 DNA follows: TGTGCCAGCACCGAGTTCTTGGGGGGGAATGAAAAACTGTTTTTT. It yields the protein CASTEFLGGNEKLFF.

This clonotype appeared many times. The chain combines TRBV3-1 with TRBJ1-4, with D possibly matching TRBD1 (6 bases). Between the trimmed V and J ends, which lost 0 bases and 5 bases, there was a span of 10 bases. Germline V gene data show CDR1 as LGHDT and CDR2 as YNNKEL (reference sequence). The CDR3 totals 15 residues. The CDR3 reads CASSQEGAWNEKLFF. CDR3 nucleotide sequence: TGTGCCAGCAGCCAAGAGGGGGCCTGGAATGAAAAACTGTTTTTT.

This clonotype was observed many times. V is TRBV7-8 and J is TRBJ2-2; maybe TRBD1 (5 bases). The V gene's germline CDR1 is SGHVS and CDR2 FQNEAQ. Deletions cut 2 bases from V and 5 bases from J, with 21 bases between. The CDR3 contains 18 residues. The CDR3 coding sequence is TGTGCCAGCAGCTTAAACGCAGGGATGGCCGGTGGGACCGGGGAGCTGTTTTTT. It is translated as CASSLNAGMAGGTGELFF.

This clonotype was detected many times. The chain uses TRBV6-5 and TRBJ2-1; perhaps TRBD1 as D (5 bases). In germline, CDR1 is MNHEY, CDR2 SVGAGI. Trimming left V 6 bases short and J 4 bases short, with 7 bases between. This CDR3 has 12 residues. The CDR3 DNA is TGTGCCAGCAGGTACAGGTACAATGAGCAGTTCTTC. This codes for CASRYRYNEQFF.

A note on this clonotype: It may be a read error: a sequence one base away is much more abundant. The CDR3 spells CAIGGLSSYEQYF. CDR3 nucleotide sequence: TGTGCCATCGGGGGTCTAAGCTCCTACGAGCAGTACTTC. The J gene is TRBJ2-7, the V gene TRBV15; D possibly corresponds to TRBD2 (6 bases). The V and J ends lost 10 bases and 0 bases respectively, with 13 bases between them. In germline, CDR1 is LNHNV, CDR2 YYDKDF (reference sequence). This CDR3 comprises 13 residues.

This clonotype was picked up many times. This CDR3 reads CSAWDSERYEQYF. The CDR3 DNA reads TGCAGCGCTTGGGACAGCGAGCGGTACGAGCAGTACTTC. The rearrangement uses TRBV29-1 and TRBJ2-7; 7 positions match TRBD1. The CDR3 has 13 residues. CDR1 is SQVTM and CDR2 is ANQGSEA in the germline V gene. V gave up 7 bases and J gave up 4 bases; unmatched junction bases: 10.

This clonotype was observed at least ten times. The chain carries TRBV29-1 and TRBJ2-5; D tentatively reads TRBD1 or TRBD2 (5 bases each). The CDR3 has 14 amino acids. Germline-derived CDR1 and CDR2 are SQVTM and ANQGSEA. The ends were cut back, 1 base at V and 3 bases at J, with 12 bases in the middle. As DNA, the CDR3 is TGCAGCGTTGAAGCCCGGGGCCTGAAAGAGACCCAGTACTTC. The encoded protein is CSVEARGLKETQYF.

This clonotype was detected once. This chain connects TRBV30 to TRBJ1-2, with 11 nucleotides matching TRBD1. The CDR3 spans 14 residues. The ends lost 1 base at V and 4 bases at J; junction bases unmatched: 2. Germline CDR1 is GTSNPN and CDR2 is SVGIG (reference sequence). The CDR3 sequence: CAWSGTGGIYGYTF. In nucleotides, the CDR3 is TGTGCCTGGAGTGGGACAGGGGGCATCTATGGCTACACCTTC. Full variable domain (outside the CDR3, taken from reference TRBV30 and TRBJ1-2): SQTIHQWPATLVQPVGSPLSLECTVEGTSNPNLYWYRQAAGRGLQLLFYSVGIGQISSEVPQNLSASRPQDRQFILSSKKLLLSDSGFYLCAWSGTGGIYGYTFGSGTRLTVV.

This clonotype has ten or more counts. The CDR3 DNA sequence: TGCGCCAGCACCGACAGGGGGAACACTGAAGCTTTCTTT. Translated: CASTDRGNTEAFF. The gene calls are TRBV5-1 and TRBJ1-1, with 8 bases fitting TRBD1. This CDR3 contains 13 residues. Trimming cost V 6 bases and J 1 base; bases outside gene matches: 2. CDR1 is SGHRS and CDR2 is YFSETQ in the germline V gene.

This clonotype was counted many times. This chain uses TRBV28 with TRBJ2-5, with 13 bases identical to TRBD2. The CDR3 is 15 amino acids. V lost 5 bases, J lost 5 bases, and 5 bases stayed unmatched. Germline lookup yields CDR1 MDHEN and CDR2 SYDVKM. CDR3 DNA sequence: TGTGCCAGCAGTACCCGGACTAGCGGGAGCGAGACCCAGTACTTC. This translates into CASSTRTSGSETQYF.